Listed below are T cell receptor beta chains from one sample, sequenced in a study of STAT5B mutations in CD4+ large granular lymphocyte leukemia. Here immunoSEQ multiplex PCR was the method, and the copy in TCRdb shows in-frame clones only, minus some. The sample holds 34,000 or so clones; 85% are singletons and the top ten take roughly 4.3%. The sequencing sample was made of CD4+ T cells from blood buffy coats. The receptors were gathered from a human donor in good health. CDR3s include the opening cysteine and the closing phenylalanine or tryptophan. The order of the fields is D gene, V gene, clone size, J gene, CDR3 length, CDR3 protein, CDR3 DNA. D genes are given only for firm matches. Clone size is stated in some rows and not others, as once, few, many or a class when expanded.

d_call: TRBD1; v_call: TRBV28; clone_size: -; j_call: TRBJ1-5; cdr3_length: 14; cdr3_aa: CASSLRDSYQPQHF; cdr3_nt: TGTGCCAGCAGTCTCCGGGACAGCTATCAGCCCCAGCATTTT
d_call: TRBD1; v_call: TRBV2; clone_size: once; j_call: TRBJ1-2; cdr3_length: 14; cdr3_aa: CASSTRQGLYGYTF; cdr3_nt: TGTGCCAGCAGTACCCGACAGGGACTCTATGGCTACACCTTC
d_call: TRBD2; v_call: TRBV19; clone_size: -; j_call: TRBJ2-1; cdr3_length: 15; cdr3_aa: CASSLPSGKGGEQFF; cdr3_nt: TGTGCCAGTAGTTTGCCTAGCGGGAAGGGGGGTGAGCAGTTCTTC
d_call: -; v_call: TRBV10-3; clone_size: -; j_call: TRBJ1-2; cdr3_length: 14; cdr3_aa: CAISGTGRIYGYTF; cdr3_nt: TGTGCCATCAGTGGGACCGGACGGATTTATGGCTACACCTTC
d_call: TRBD1; v_call: TRBV27; clone_size: -; j_call: TRBJ1-2; cdr3_length: 14; cdr3_aa: CASSTGQGGSGYTF; cdr3_nt: TGTGCCAGCAGTACGGGACAGGGAGGAAGTGGCTACACCTTC
d_call: -; v_call: TRBV5-1; clone_size: -; j_call: TRBJ1-5; cdr3_length: 14; cdr3_aa: CASSLEGGNQPQHF; cdr3_nt: TGCGCCAGCAGCTTGGAGGGAGGCAATCAGCCCCAGCATTTT
d_call: -; v_call: TRBV29-1; clone_size: -; j_call: TRBJ2-7; cdr3_length: 13; cdr3_aa: CSVGRDTPYEQYF; cdr3_nt: TGCAGCGTTGGCCGGGACACCCCCTACGAGCAGTACTTC
d_call: TRBD2; v_call: TRBV28; clone_size: -; j_call: TRBJ2-7; cdr3_length: 15; cdr3_aa: CASSVAGAIRYEQYF; cdr3_nt: TGTGCCAGCAGTGTAGCGGGAGCCATCCGCTACGAGCAGTACTTC
d_call: -; v_call: TRBV29-1; clone_size: -; j_call: TRBJ1-5; cdr3_length: 13; cdr3_aa: CSVERRVHQPQHF; cdr3_nt: TGCAGCGTTGAAAGGAGGGTTCATCAGCCCCAGCATTTT
d_call: -; v_call: TRBV4-1; clone_size: -; j_call: TRBJ1-2; cdr3_length: 15; cdr3_aa: CASSPVGTDVYGYTF; cdr3_nt: TGCGCCAGCAGCCCCGTGGGAACAGACGTCTATGGCTACACCTTC
d_call: TRBD1; v_call: TRBV19; clone_size: few; j_call: TRBJ1-1; cdr3_length: 14; cdr3_aa: CASRLLQGYTEAFF; cdr3_nt: TGTGCCAGTAGACTTTTACAGGGGTACACTGAAGCTTTCTTT
d_call: TRBD1; v_call: TRBV9; clone_size: -; j_call: TRBJ1-6; cdr3_length: 15; cdr3_aa: CASSARGTANSPLHF; cdr3_nt: TGTGCCAGCAGCGCAAGGGGGACAGCTAATTCACCCCTCCACTTT
d_call: TRBD2; v_call: TRBV7-6; clone_size: -; j_call: TRBJ2-1; cdr3_length: 17; cdr3_aa: CASSPTSLAGVGNEQFF; cdr3_nt: TGTGCCAGCAGCCCTACGTCTCTAGCGGGAGTAGGAAATGAGCAGTTCTTC
d_call: -; v_call: TRBV7-3; clone_size: -; j_call: TRBJ2-1; cdr3_length: 14; cdr3_aa: CASSLMGPGNEQFF; cdr3_nt: TGTGCCAGCAGCTTAATGGGGCCCGGCAATGAGCAGTTCTTC
d_call: -; v_call: TRBV6-6; clone_size: -; j_call: TRBJ1-2; cdr3_length: 13; cdr3_aa: CASSQQGDYGYTF; cdr3_nt: TGTGCCAGCAGCCAACAGGGTGACTATGGCTACACCTTC
d_call: TRBD1; v_call: TRBV11-1; clone_size: -; j_call: TRBJ2-7; cdr3_length: 14; cdr3_aa: CASRRTGGSYEQYF; cdr3_nt: TGTGCCAGCAGACGGACAGGAGGCTCCTACGAGCAGTACTTC
d_call: TRBD1; v_call: TRBV6-5; clone_size: -; j_call: TRBJ1-6; cdr3_length: 14; cdr3_aa: CASSHGQVSSPLHF; cdr3_nt: TGTGCCAGCAGTCACGGACAGGTTTCTTCACCCCTCCACTTT
d_call: TRBD1; v_call: TRBV6-5; clone_size: -; j_call: TRBJ2-2; cdr3_length: 13; cdr3_aa: CASRGQLTGELFF; cdr3_nt: TGTGCCAGCCGGGGACAGCTCACCGGGGAGCTGTTTTTT
d_call: -; v_call: TRBV6-1; clone_size: -; j_call: TRBJ1-1; cdr3_length: 14; cdr3_aa: CASSGWARGTEAFF; cdr3_nt: TGTGCCAGCAGTGGTTGGGCTCGGGGGACTGAAGCTTTCTTT
d_call: -; v_call: TRBV6-1; clone_size: -; j_call: TRBJ1-4; cdr3_length: 14; cdr3_aa: CASSHQSFGEKLFF; cdr3_nt: TGTGCCAGCAGCCACCAATCCTTTGGAGAAAAACTGTTTTTT
d_call: TRBD2; v_call: TRBV9; clone_size: -; j_call: TRBJ2-7; cdr3_length: 14; cdr3_aa: CASSVVSGSDEQYF; cdr3_nt: TGTGCCAGCAGCGTAGTCAGCGGGAGCGACGAGCAGTACTTC
d_call: -; v_call: TRBV2; clone_size: -; j_call: TRBJ2-7; cdr3_length: 12; cdr3_aa: CASKVQGAEQYF; cdr3_nt: TGTGCCAGCAAGGTGCAGGGTGCCGAGCAGTACTTC
d_call: TRBD1; v_call: TRBV7-6; clone_size: -; j_call: TRBJ1-1; cdr3_length: 14; cdr3_aa: CASSFDPGGTEAFF; cdr3_nt: TGTGCCAGCAGCTTTGACCCAGGGGGGACTGAAGCTTTCTTT
d_call: TRBD2; v_call: TRBV23-1; clone_size: -; j_call: TRBJ2-7; cdr3_length: 14; cdr3_aa: CASSHRAGVYEQYF; cdr3_nt: TGCGCCAGCAGTCACAGAGCGGGAGTATACGAGCAGTACTTC
d_call: -; v_call: TRBV5-1; clone_size: -; j_call: TRBJ1-1; cdr3_length: 15; cdr3_aa: CASSLNILLNTEAFF; cdr3_nt: TGCGCCAGCAGCTTGAATATCTTATTGAACACTGAAGCTTTCTTT
d_call: -; v_call: TRBV27; clone_size: -; j_call: TRBJ1-5; cdr3_length: 17; cdr3_aa: CASRINRDTDSNQPQHF; cdr3_nt: TGTGCCAGCAGAATAAACCGGGACACCGATAGCAATCAGCCCCAGCATTTT
d_call: -; v_call: TRBV19; clone_size: -; j_call: TRBJ2-2; cdr3_length: 11; cdr3_aa: CASRGTGELFF; cdr3_nt: TGTGCCAGTAGAGGGACCGGGGAGCTGTTTTTT
d_call: TRBD1; v_call: TRBV5-1; clone_size: -; j_call: TRBJ2-7; cdr3_length: 13; cdr3_aa: CASSLGQAVGKYF; cdr3_nt: TGCGCCAGCAGCCTCGGACAGGCAGTGGGGAAGTACTTC
d_call: -; v_call: TRBV28; clone_size: -; j_call: TRBJ2-7; cdr3_length: 14; cdr3_aa: CASSLHRTSYEQYF; cdr3_nt: TGTGCCAGCAGTCTCCATAGGACCTCCTACGAGCAGTACTTC
d_call: -; v_call: TRBV11-2; clone_size: few; j_call: TRBJ2-7; cdr3_length: 17; cdr3_aa: CASSLYWSAEGIYEQYF; cdr3_nt: TGTGCCAGCAGCTTATACTGGTCAGCGGAAGGAATTTACGAGCAGTACTTC
d_call: -; v_call: TRBV28; clone_size: -; j_call: TRBJ1-4; cdr3_length: 15; cdr3_aa: CASSPWTEGGEKLFF; cdr3_nt: TGTGCCAGCAGCCCATGGACAGAGGGCGGAGAAAAACTGTTTTTT
d_call: TRBD2; v_call: TRBV7-2; clone_size: -; j_call: TRBJ2-3; cdr3_length: 17; cdr3_aa: CASSLGAAGPGTDTQYF; cdr3_nt: TGTGCCAGCAGCTTAGGGGCAGCGGGGCCTGGCACAGATACGCAGTATTTT
d_call: TRBD1; v_call: TRBV6-5; clone_size: -; j_call: TRBJ2-4; cdr3_length: 12; cdr3_aa: CASSGTANIQYF; cdr3_nt: TGTGCCAGCAGCGGGACAGCAAACATTCAGTACTTC
d_call: TRBD1; v_call: TRBV15; clone_size: -; j_call: TRBJ2-7; cdr3_length: 13; cdr3_aa: CATSRDRGHEQYF; cdr3_nt: TGTGCCACCAGTAGGGACAGGGGGCACGAGCAGTACTTC
d_call: TRBD2; v_call: TRBV9; clone_size: once; j_call: TRBJ2-1; cdr3_length: 17; cdr3_aa: CASSAYGLAAQYNEQFF; cdr3_nt: TGTGCCAGCAGCGCATACGGACTAGCGGCCCAATACAATGAGCAGTTCTTC
d_call: -; v_call: TRBV21-1; clone_size: -; j_call: TRBJ1-5; cdr3_length: 15; cdr3_aa: CASSKRRCGNQPQHF; cdr3_nt: TGTGCCAGCAGCAAGAGACGGTGTGGGAATCAGCCCCAGCATTTT